This T cell receptor (beta chain) was captured in a study of blood T cell repertoires in COVID-19. Looked up from germline, CDR1 is SGHAT and CDR2 is FQNNGV. This CDR3 is built from 14 residues. V lost 3 bases and J lost 4; bases outside the gene matches: 6. The data were produced by immunoSEQ multiplex PCR, yet TCRdb's version contains in-frame clones alone and is incomplete. The data show 90,000 to 100,000 clones, roughly 85% seen once. Sequencing was done on a sample of peripheral blood. The receptor was derived from a man older than 75 with acute or convalescent COVID-19. This chain connects TRBV11-2 to TRBJ2-7, with TRBD2 matching over 7 bases. The CDR3 coding sequence is TGTGCCAGCAGCTTTACCGGGACTATATACGAGCAGTACTTC. Amino acid sequence: CASSFTGTIYEQYF.